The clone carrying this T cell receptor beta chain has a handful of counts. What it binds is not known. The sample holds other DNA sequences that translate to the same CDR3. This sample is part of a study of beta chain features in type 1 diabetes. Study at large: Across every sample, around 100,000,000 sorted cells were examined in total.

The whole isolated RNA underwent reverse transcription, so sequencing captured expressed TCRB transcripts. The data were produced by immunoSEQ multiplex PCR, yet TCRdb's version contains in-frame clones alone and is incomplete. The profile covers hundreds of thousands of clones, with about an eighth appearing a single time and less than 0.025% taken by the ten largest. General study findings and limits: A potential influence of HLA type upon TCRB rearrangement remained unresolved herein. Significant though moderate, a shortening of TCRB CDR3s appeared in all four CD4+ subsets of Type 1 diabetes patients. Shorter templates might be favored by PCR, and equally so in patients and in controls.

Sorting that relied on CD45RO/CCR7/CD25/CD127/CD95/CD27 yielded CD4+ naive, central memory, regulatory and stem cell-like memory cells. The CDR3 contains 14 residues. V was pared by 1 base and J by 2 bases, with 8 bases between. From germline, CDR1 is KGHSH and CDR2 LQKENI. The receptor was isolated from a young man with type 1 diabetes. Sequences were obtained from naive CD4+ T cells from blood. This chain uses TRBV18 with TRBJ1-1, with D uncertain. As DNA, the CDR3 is TGTGCCAGCTCACCACGGACCGATAACACTGAAGCTTTCTTT. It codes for CASSPRTDNTEAFF.